This TCR beta chain was captured by sequencing in a study of type 1 regulatory T cells. Background on the study: An in vitro protocol generated T-allo10, a Tr1-enriched, alloantigen-specific CD4 T cell product. The study's findings and limits: Compared with non-type 1 regulatory T cells, type 1 regulatory T cells showed a more restricted TCR repertoire.

J was trimmed by 3 bases and V by 5 bases; bases with no gene match: 12. The length of the CDR3 is 17 residues. Germline values: CDR1 SGHTA, CDR2 FQGNSA. Each CDR3 protein gets one entry after TCRdb re-called the reads with MiXCR. This table has more than 60,000 distinct CDR3 sequences, 62% appearing once. This clonotype was seen more than once but under ten times. What it binds is not known. Material for sequencing was cultured non-Tr1 T cells, either the whole culture or a sorted T cell fraction (not recorded which). The clonotype comes from a human donor in good health. The rearrangement links TRBV7-2 to TRBJ2-3, with 9 bases matching TRBD2. In nucleotides, the CDR3 is TGTGCCAGCAGCACCCGCCTCGGGCTAGCGGGAACAGATACGCAGTATTTT. Translation gives CASSTRLGLAGTDTQYF.